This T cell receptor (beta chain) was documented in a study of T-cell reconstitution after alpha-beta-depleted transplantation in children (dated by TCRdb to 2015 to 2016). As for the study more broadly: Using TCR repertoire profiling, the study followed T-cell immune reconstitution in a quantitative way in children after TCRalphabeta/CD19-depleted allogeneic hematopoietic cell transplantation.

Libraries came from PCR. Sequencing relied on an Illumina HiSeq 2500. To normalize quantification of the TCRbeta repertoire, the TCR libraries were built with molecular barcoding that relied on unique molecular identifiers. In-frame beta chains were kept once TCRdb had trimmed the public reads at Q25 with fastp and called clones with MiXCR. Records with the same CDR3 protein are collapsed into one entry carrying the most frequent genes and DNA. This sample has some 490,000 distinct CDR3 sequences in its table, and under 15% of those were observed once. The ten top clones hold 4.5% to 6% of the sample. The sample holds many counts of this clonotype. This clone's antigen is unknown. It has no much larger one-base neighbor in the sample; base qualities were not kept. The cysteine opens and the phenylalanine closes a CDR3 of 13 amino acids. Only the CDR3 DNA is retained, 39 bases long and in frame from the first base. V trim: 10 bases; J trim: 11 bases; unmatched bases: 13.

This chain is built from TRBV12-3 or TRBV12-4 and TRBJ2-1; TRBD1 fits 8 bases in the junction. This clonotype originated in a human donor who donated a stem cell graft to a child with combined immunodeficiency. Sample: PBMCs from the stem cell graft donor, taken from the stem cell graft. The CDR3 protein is CANLLAGGAQQFF. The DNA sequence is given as TGTGCCAATCTACTGGCAGGGGGCGCCCAGCAGTTCTTC.